This T cell receptor beta chain was captured by sequencing in a study of cytomegalovirus exposure and HLA in healthy donors. Germline loops: CDR1 SEHNR, CDR2 FQNEAQ (reference sequence). This CDR3 contains 13 residues. Deletions cut 5 bases from V and 5 bases from J, with 12 bases between. Primers: 60 Vbeta forward and 13 Jbeta reverse. Here immunoSEQ multiplex PCR was the method, and the copy in TCRdb shows in-frame clones only, minus some. The sample contains 150,000 to 200,000 clones, roughly 68% of which appear only once. The sequence came from a woman aged 25 to 39 in good health and CMV-seronegative. The specimen sequenced was PBMCs. The rearrangement joins TRBV7-9 to TRBJ2-5; D call uncertain. For the CDR3, the DNA is TGTGCCAGCAGCCCGCCCGGTGCGGAGACCCAGTACTTC. This translates into CASSPPGAETQYF.